The sequence of this TCR beta chain was determined in a study of blood T cell repertoires in COVID-19. Study as a whole: Collection of acute and convalescent COVID-19 samples took place in the United States, Italy and Spain. In each case, the material was cDNA or gDNA derived from T cells, B-cell-depleted T cells, or PBMCs.

The CDR3 runs to 13 residues. The germline V gene has CDR1 KGHSH and CDR2 LQKENI. V lost 4 bases, J lost 2 bases, and 8 bases lay in between. Per the study methods: From reference gene primer amplification, estimates of nucleated cell counts were derived. Profiling relied on immunoSEQ multiplex PCR, and the TCRdb table lists in-frame clones only, not all of them. V and J calls plus clone size are reproduced from that table; the DNA served to infer D and trimming. The sample contains tens of thousands of clones, roughly 84% of which appear only once. Sequenced material: peripheral blood. The chain recombines TRBV18 with TRBJ2-5, with D tentatively TRBD2 (6 bases). This clonotype was obtained from a human donor in a cohort sampled during active COVID-19. As DNA, the CDR3 is TGTGCCAGCTCACTTCGGGGGCAAGAGACCCAGTACTTC. Its protein product is CASSLRGQETQYF.